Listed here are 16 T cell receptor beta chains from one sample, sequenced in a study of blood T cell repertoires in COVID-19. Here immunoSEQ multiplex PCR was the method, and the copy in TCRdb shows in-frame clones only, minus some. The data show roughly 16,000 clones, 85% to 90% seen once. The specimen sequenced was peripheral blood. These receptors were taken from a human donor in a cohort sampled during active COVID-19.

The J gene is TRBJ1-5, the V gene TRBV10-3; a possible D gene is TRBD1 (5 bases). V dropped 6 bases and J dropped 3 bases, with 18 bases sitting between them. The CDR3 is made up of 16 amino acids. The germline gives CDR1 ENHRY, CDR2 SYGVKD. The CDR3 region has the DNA TGTGCCATCAGCGAATGGGGACGGGGGGTCAATCAGCCCCAGCATTTT. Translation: CAISEWGRGVNQPQHF.

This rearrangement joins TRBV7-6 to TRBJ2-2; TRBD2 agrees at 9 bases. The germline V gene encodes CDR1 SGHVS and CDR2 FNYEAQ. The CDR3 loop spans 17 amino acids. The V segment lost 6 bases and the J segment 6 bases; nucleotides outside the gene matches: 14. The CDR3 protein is CASRRTGTSFSAGELFF. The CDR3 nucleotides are TGTGCCAGCAGACGTACCGGGACTAGCTTCTCGGCCGGGGAGCTGTTTTTT.

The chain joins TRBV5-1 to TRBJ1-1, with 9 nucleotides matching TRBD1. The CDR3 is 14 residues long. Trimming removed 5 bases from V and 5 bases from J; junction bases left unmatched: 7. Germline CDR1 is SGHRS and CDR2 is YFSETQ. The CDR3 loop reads CASRAGTGLTEAFF. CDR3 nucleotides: TGCGCCAGCAGGGCCGGGACAGGGTTGACTGAAGCTTTCTTT.

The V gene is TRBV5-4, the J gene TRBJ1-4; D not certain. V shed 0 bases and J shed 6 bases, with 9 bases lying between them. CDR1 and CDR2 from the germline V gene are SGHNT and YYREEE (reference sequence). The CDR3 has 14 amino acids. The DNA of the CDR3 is TGTGCCAGCAGCTTGGGCGCAGGTTATGAAAAACTGTTTTTT. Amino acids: CASSLGAGYEKLFF. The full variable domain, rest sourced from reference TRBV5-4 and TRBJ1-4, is ETGVTQSPTHLIKTRGQQVTLRCSSQSGHNTVSWYQQALGQGPQFIFQYYREEENGRGNFPPRFSGLQFPNYSSELNVNALELDDSALYLCASSLGAGYEKLFFGSGTQLSVL.

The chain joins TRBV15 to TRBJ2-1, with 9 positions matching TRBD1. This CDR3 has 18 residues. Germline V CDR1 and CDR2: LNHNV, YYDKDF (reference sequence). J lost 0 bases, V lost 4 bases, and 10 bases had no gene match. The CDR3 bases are TGTGCCACCAGCATCTCGTTACAGGGGGCCGGCTCCTACAATGAGCAGTTCTTC. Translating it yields CATSISLQGAGSYNEQFF.

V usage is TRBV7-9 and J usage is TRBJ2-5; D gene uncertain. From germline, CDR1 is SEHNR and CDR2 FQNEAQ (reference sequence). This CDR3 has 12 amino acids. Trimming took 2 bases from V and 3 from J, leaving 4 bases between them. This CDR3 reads CASSLLEETQYF. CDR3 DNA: TGTGCCAGCAGCTTACTAGAAGAGACCCAGTACTTC.

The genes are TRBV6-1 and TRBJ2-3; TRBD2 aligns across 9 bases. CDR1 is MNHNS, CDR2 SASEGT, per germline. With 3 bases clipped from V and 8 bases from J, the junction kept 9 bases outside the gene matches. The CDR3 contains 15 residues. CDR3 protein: CASSDGGGALFTQYF. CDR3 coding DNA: TGTGCCAGCAGTGATGGCGGGGGGGCTTTATTTACGCAGTATTTT.

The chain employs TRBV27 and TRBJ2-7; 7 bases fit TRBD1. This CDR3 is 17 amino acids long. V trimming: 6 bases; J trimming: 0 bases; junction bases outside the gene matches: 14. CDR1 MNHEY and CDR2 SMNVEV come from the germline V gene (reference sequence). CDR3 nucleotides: TGTGCCAGCAGCATCACGTCCCCGGGACAGAGCTCCTACGAGCAGTACTTC. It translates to CASSITSPGQSSYEQYF.

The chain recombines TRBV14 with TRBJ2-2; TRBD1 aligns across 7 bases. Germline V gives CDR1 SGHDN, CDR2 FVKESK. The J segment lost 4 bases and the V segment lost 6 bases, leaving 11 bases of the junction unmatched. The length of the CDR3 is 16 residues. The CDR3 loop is CASSPRVGGRTGELFF. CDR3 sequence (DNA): TGTGCCAGCAGTCCGAGGGTAGGGGGCCGCACCGGGGAGCTGTTTTTT.

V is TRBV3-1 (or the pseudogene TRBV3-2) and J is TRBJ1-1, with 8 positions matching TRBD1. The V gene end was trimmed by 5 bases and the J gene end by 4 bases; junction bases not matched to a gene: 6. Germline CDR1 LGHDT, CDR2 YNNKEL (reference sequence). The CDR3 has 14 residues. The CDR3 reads CASSKDRELTEAFF. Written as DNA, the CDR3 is TGTGCCAGCAGCAAGGACAGGGAACTCACTGAAGCTTTCTTT.

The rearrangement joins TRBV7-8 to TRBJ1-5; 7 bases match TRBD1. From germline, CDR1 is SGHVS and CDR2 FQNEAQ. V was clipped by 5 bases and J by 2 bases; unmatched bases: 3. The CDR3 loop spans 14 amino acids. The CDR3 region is CASSLTGGNQPQHF. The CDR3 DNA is TGTGCCAGCAGCCTAACAGGGGGCAATCAGCCCCAGCATTTT.

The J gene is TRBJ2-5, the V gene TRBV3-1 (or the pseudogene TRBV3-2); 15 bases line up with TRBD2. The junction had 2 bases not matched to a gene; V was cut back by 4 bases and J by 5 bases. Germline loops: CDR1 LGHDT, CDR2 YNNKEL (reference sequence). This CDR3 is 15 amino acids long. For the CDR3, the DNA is TGTGCCAGCAGCCCCGGGACTAGCGGGAGGGAGACCCAGTACTTC. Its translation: CASSPGTSGRETQYF.

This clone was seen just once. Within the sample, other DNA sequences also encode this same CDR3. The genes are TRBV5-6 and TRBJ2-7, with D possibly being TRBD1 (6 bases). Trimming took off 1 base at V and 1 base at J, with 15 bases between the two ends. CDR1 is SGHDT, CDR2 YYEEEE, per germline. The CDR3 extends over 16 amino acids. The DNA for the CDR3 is TGTGCCAGCAGCTTGTTACTCAGGACAGTTTCCTACGAGCAGTACTTC. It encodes CASSLLLRTVSYEQYF.

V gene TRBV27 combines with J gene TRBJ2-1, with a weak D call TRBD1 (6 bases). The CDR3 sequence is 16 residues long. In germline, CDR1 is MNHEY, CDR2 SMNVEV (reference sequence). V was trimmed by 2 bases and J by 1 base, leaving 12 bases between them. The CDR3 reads CASSLHSTGSYNEQFF. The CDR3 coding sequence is TGTGCCAGCAGTTTACACAGCACAGGGTCCTACAATGAGCAGTTCTTC.

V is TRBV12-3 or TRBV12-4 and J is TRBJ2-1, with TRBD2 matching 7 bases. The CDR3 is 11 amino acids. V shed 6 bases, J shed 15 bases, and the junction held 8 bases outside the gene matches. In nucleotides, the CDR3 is TGTGCCAGCAGCCCAGCGGGATCCCCGTTCTTC. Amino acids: CASSPAGSPFF.

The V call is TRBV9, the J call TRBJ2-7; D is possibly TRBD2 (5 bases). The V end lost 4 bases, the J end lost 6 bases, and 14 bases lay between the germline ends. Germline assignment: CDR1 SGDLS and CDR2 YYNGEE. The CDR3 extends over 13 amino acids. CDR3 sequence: CASSSPPGVEQYF. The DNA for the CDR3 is TGTGCCAGCAGCTCCCCGCCCGGGGTCGAGCAGTACTTC.